This record concerns one T cell receptor beta chain sequence. As yet, its antigen is unknown. The record originates from a study of cytomegalovirus exposure and HLA in healthy donors. Vbeta (60) and Jbeta (13) primers were used in the PCR. Method: immunoSEQ multiplex PCR; TCRdb's copy keeps in-frame clones and lacks some. The profile shows about 190,000 clones, roughly 84% of them singletons. Findings and caveats of the study: It was reported in a later analysis that an Asian-associated ancestry cluster showed fewer N-insertions than the roughly 660-donor mean. A further, later analysis showed that HLA-associated TCR beta chains (compared with equally common others) were more clonally expanded. In vitro data verified three CMV-associated chains as specific for CMV antigens. Cytomegalovirus-associated TCR beta chains were listed, numbering 150 to 200.

Germline CDR1 is SGHTA and CDR2 is FQGNSA. The J segment lost 10 bases and the V segment lost 5 bases, leaving 8 bases of the junction unmatched. The CDR3 is 13 residues long. Material: PBMCs. The receptor was isolated from a boy aged 10-17 years in good health and CMV-seronegative. V is TRBV7-2 and J is TRBJ1-5, with 7 bases lining up with TRBD1. The CDR3 DNA reads TGTGCCAGCAGCCACGGACAGGAGCAACCCCAGCATTTT. It codes for CASSHGQEQPQHF.